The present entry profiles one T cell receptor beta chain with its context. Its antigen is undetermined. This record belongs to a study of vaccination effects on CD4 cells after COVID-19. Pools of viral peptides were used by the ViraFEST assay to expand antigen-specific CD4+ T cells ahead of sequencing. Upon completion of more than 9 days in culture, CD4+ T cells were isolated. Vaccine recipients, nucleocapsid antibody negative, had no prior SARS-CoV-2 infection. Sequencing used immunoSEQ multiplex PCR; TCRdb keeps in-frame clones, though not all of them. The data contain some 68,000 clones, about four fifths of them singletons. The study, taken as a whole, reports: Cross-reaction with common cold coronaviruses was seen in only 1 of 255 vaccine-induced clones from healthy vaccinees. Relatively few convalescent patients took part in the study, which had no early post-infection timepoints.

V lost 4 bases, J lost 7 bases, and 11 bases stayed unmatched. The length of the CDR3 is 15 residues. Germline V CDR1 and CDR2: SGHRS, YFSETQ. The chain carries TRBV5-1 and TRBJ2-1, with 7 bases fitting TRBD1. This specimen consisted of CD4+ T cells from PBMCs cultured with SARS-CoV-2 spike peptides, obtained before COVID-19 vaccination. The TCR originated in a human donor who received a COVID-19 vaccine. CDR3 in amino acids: CASSTEGTADNEQFF. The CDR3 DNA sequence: TGCGCCAGCAGCACTGAAGGGACAGCGGATAATGAGCAGTTCTTC. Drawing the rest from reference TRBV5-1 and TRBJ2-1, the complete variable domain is KAGVTQTPRYLIKTRGQQVTLSCSPISGHRSVSWYQQTPGQGLQFLFEYFSETQRNKGNFPGRFSGRQFSNSRSEMNVSTLELGDSALYLCASSTEGTADNEQFFGPGTRLTVL.